The 25 T cell receptor beta chains in this list originate from one sample, sequenced in a study of neurological immune-mediated disorders. A single record per CDR3 protein comes from TCRdb applying MiXCR to the 5' RACE reads. The table lists tens of thousands of distinct CDR3 sequences, roughly 6% of them singletons, with around 0.6% in the top ten. Material for sequencing was CD4+ T cells from blood. The source is a woman in her forties in good health.

At least ten counts were recorded for this clonotype. The chain combines TRBV20-1 with TRBJ2-7, with no clear D. Germline V gene sequence: CDR1 DFQATT, CDR2 SNEGSKA (reference sequence). CDR3 size: 13 residues. V lost 0 bases, J lost 2 bases, and 8 bases lay in between. The CDR3: CSAREARAYEQYF. The DNA of the CDR3 is TGCAGTGCTAGAGAGGCCAGAGCCTACGAGCAGTACTTC.

This clonotype was observed many times. The chain combines TRBV29-1 with TRBJ1-1; unclear D gene. The germline CDR1 and CDR2 sequences are SQVTM and ANQGSEA. V shed 4 bases and J shed 1 base, with 10 bases lying between them. The CDR3 length is 13 residues. CDR3 DNA: TGCAGCGTTGGGCGGGAGACGAACACTGAAGCTTTCTTT. Translation gives CSVGRETNTEAFF.

The table lists this clonotype with many counts. V and J are TRBV10-2 and TRBJ2-1; 11 bases match TRBD2. The CDR3 is 14 amino acids. V lost 6 bases and J lost 4; bases outside the gene matches: 2. CDR1 and CDR2 (germline): WSHSY, SAAADI. The CDR3: CASRTSGAYNEQFF. CDR3 bases: TGCGCCAGCAGGACTAGCGGGGCGTACAATGAGCAGTTCTTC.

This clonotype was found many times. V is TRBV3-1 and J is TRBJ2-1; D may be TRBD2 (5 bases). Germline V gene lookup returns CDR1 LGHDT and CDR2 YNNKEL (reference sequence). V lost 0 bases, J lost 4 bases, and 19 bases lay in between. CDR3 length equals 18 residues. CDR3 protein: CASSQDRPGVARYNEQFF. CDR3 DNA sequence: TGTGCCAGCAGCCAAGATCGACCCGGGGTAGCGCGGTACAATGAGCAGTTCTTC.

In its sample, this clonotype was seen a few times. J is TRBJ2-1 and V is TRBV10-3; a weak D match, TRBD1 (6 bases). CDR3 length: 11 residues. Germline V gene lookup returns CDR1 ENHRY and CDR2 SYGVKD. Trimming took 10 bases from V and 7 from J, leaving 11 bases between them. The DNA for the CDR3 is TGTGCCAACCAACAGGGAAATGAGCAGTTCTTC. As protein: CANQQGNEQFF.

There are many counts of this clonotype. The chain employs TRBV10-3 and TRBJ2-7, with a possible D match to TRBD1 (5 bases). Looked up from germline, CDR1 is ENHRY and CDR2 is SYGVKD. Trimming removed 10 bases at V and 0 bases at J, with 16 bases between. The CDR3 covers 14 residues. The CDR3 spells CATFERGNSYEQYF. CDR3 coding DNA: TGTGCCACTTTCGAAAGGGGCAACTCCTACGAGCAGTACTTC.

In its sample, this clonotype was seen many times. The chain carries TRBV24-1 and TRBJ2-2, with D hard to call. CDR1 and CDR2 from the germline V gene are KGHDR and SFDVKD. The V and J ends lost 4 bases and 6 bases respectively, with 5 bases between them. The CDR3 sequence is 12 residues long. CDR3 amino acids: CATSDLAGELFF. CDR3 DNA: TGTGCCACCAGTGACCTGGCCGGGGAGCTGTTTTTT.

In this sample, this clonotype turned up many times. The CDR3 sequence is CSVIGGQETQYF. The CDR3 coding sequence is TGCAGCGTTATAGGGGGGCAAGAGACCCAGTACTTC. The V call is TRBV29-1, the J call TRBJ2-5; D tentatively reads TRBD1 or TRBD2 (6 bases each). This CDR3 comprises 12 residues. Per germline, CDR1 SQVTM and CDR2 ANQGSEA. V lost 5 bases, J lost 2 bases, and 9 bases lay in between.

By share, this clonotype counts as medium-sized. CDR3 residues: CASSFSGVTEAFF. DNA of the CDR3: TGTGCCAGCAGCTTCTCAGGGGTCACTGAAGCTTTCTTT. J is TRBJ1-1 and V is TRBV7-9; possible D gene TRBD1, 6 bases. The ends were cut back, 3 bases at V and 4 bases at J, with 9 bases in the middle. The CDR3 is 13 residues long. CDR1 and CDR2 (germline): SEHNR, FQNEAQ (reference sequence). Full variable domain (outside the CDR3, taken from reference TRBV7-9 and TRBJ1-1): DTGVSQNPRHKITKRGQNVTFRCDPISEHNRLYWYRQTLGQGPEFLTYFQNEAQLEKSRLLSDRFSAERPKGSFSTLEIQRTEQGDSAMYLCASSFSGVTEAFFGQGTRLTVV.

The sample holds many counts of this clonotype. This chain uses TRBV12-5 with TRBJ2-1; D uncertain. Germline V gene lookup returns CDR1 LGHNT and CDR2 FRNRAP. The V end lost 0 bases, the J end lost 6 bases, and 12 bases lay between the germline ends. This CDR3 region has 15 residues. The CDR3: CASGLVIGSTNEQFF. Here the CDR3 DNA reads TGTGCTAGTGGTTTGGTAATAGGGTCGACCAATGAGCAGTTCTTC.

This clonotype appeared many times. This sequence joins TRBV29-1 and TRBJ1-3; 10 nucleotides agree with TRBD1. Germline V gene sequence: CDR1 SQVTM, CDR2 ANQGSEA. The CDR3 is 12 residues long. The V segment lost 7 bases and the J segment 8 bases; nucleotides outside the gene matches: 5. The CDR3 reads CSGGDRGDTIYF. The CDR3 DNA is TGCAGCGGTGGGGACAGGGGAGACACCATATATTTT.

This clonotype was detected a few times. CDR3: CASSQGTREGYTF. DNA of the CDR3: TGTGCCAGCAGCCAAGGGACAAGGGAGGGCTACACCTTC. V gene TRBV3-1 combines with J gene TRBJ1-2; perhaps TRBD1 as D (5 bases). The CDR3 loop spans 13 amino acids. The ends were cut back, 1 base at V and 8 bases at J, with 11 bases in the middle. Germline CDR1 is LGHDT and CDR2 is YNNKEL (reference sequence). Combining the CDR3 with reference TRBV3-1 and TRBJ1-2 gives the whole variable domain DTAVSQTPKYLVTQMGNDKSIKCEQNLGHDTMYWYKQDSKKFLKIMFSYNNKELIINETVPNRFSPKSPDKAHLNLHINSLELGDSAVYFCASSQGTREGYTFGSGTRLTVV.

This clonotype was seen repeatedly, ten times or more. The chain is built from TRBV10-3 and TRBJ2-7; 13 bases are a match to TRBD2. V lost 2 bases, J lost 2 bases, and 0 bases stayed unmatched. Germline CDR1 reads ENHRY; CDR2 reads SYGVKD. The CDR3 extends over 15 amino acids. The CDR3 spells CAISETSGRAYEQYF. The DNA of the CDR3 is TGTGCCATCAGTGAGACTAGCGGGAGGGCCTACGAGCAGTACTTC.

This clonotype was counted between two and nine times. The genes are TRBV20-1 and TRBJ1-3; D is ambiguous. V was pared by 0 bases and J by 4 bases, with 19 bases between. This CDR3 has 17 amino acids. Germline V CDR1 and CDR2: DFQATT, SNEGSKA (reference sequence). As DNA, the CDR3 is TGCAGTGCTAGAGATGAGGCAGCGAAACCCTCCGGAAACACCATATATTTT. Amino acids: CSARDEAAKPSGNTIYF.

This clonotype was seen at least ten times. The V and J genes are TRBV5-1 and TRBJ2-2, with 13 positions matching TRBD2. The CDR3 totals 16 residues. The V gene end was trimmed by 4 bases and the J gene end by 5 bases; junction bases not matched to a gene: 5. In germline, CDR1 is SGHRS, CDR2 YFSETQ. The CDR3 is CASSAGLAGLTGELFF. The CDR3 nucleotides read TGCGCCAGCAGCGCGGGACTAGCGGGATTAACCGGGGAGCTGTTTTTT.

This clonotype was recorded at least ten times. This rearrangement joins TRBV7-2 to TRBJ2-1, with D possibly matching TRBD1 (5 bases). The CDR3 runs to 15 residues. Germline V lookup: CDR1 SGHTA, CDR2 FQGNSA. V was shortened by 1 base and J by 9 bases, with 16 bases between the two germline ends. For the CDR3, the DNA is TGTGCCAGCAGCTTAGTCCCGGGCCAGGGATTTGAGCAGTTCTTC. It encodes CASSLVPGQGFEQFF.

There are many counts of this clonotype. V gene TRBV3-1 combines with J gene TRBJ1-1; D call uncertain. Trimming cost V 4 bases and J 3 bases, with 6 bases left between them. Germline CDR1 LGHDT, CDR2 YNNKEL (reference sequence). This CDR3 is built from 12 residues. In DNA form, the CDR3 reads TGTGCCAGCAGCCGACAAGACACTGAAGCTTTCTTT. Amino acid sequence: CASSRQDTEAFF.

This clonotype came up many times. This chain uses TRBV9 with TRBJ2-7; 8 bases are shared with TRBD2. Germline V lookup: CDR1 SGDLS, CDR2 YYNGEE. The junction had 7 bases not matched to a gene; V was cut back by 0 bases and J by 5 bases. The CDR3 contains 15 residues. CDR3 sequence: CASSVAGREDHEQYF. The DNA for the CDR3 is TGTGCCAGCAGCGTAGCAGGGCGGGAGGACCACGAGCAGTACTTC.

The sample holds many counts of this clonotype. V is TRBV28 and J is TRBJ2-7, with 7 bases fitting TRBD2. V gave up 2 bases and J gave up 6 bases; unmatched junction bases: 16. The CDR3 contains 17 residues. Germline CDR1 reads MDHEN; CDR2 reads SYDVKM. This CDR3 reads CASSLRREIHWGGEQYF. CDR3 in DNA: TGTGCCAGCAGTTTAAGGCGGGAGATTCATTGGGGCGGCGAGCAGTACTTC.

This clonotype occurred many times. This chain uses TRBV20-1 with TRBJ1-4; D unresolved. V was cut by 0 bases and J by 3 bases, with 11 bases left in between. The CDR3 extends over 15 amino acids. CDR1 is DFQATT and CDR2 is SNEGSKA in the germline V gene (reference sequence). In DNA, the CDR3 is TGCAGTGCTAGAGATCAACGGGGTTCTAATGAAAAACTGTTTTTT. Translated, it gives CSARDQRGSNEKLFF.

The chain links TRBV29-1 to TRBJ2-1, with D possibly TRBD2 on 5 matching bases. CDR1 and CDR2 (germline): SQVTM, ANQGSEA. V gave up 7 bases and J gave up 1 base, with 5 bases separating them. This CDR3 comprises 11 residues. CDR3 DNA: TGCAGCGCGGGGTCCTACAATGAGCAGTTCTTC. Translated: CSAGSYNEQFF.

This clonotype was recorded at least ten times. The chain recombines TRBV7-2 with TRBJ1-4, with 9 bases fitting TRBD1. The V and J ends lost 5 bases and 5 bases, in that order; junction bases with no gene match: 6. Per germline, CDR1 SGHTA and CDR2 FQGNSA. The CDR3 consists of 15 residues. CDR3 loop: CASSPDGTGNEKLFF. In DNA form, the CDR3 reads TGTGCCAGCAGCCCCGATGGGACAGGGAATGAAAAACTGTTTTTT.

This clonotype was counted a single time. This chain connects TRBV27 to TRBJ2-7, with TRBD1 matching over 9 bases. Trimming at V came to 6 bases and at J to 2 bases, leaving 11 bases not matched to a gene. The CDR3 consists of 16 residues. Looked up from germline, CDR1 is MNHEY and CDR2 is SMNVEV (reference sequence). The CDR3 sequence: CASRLNPGQGPYEQYF. The CDR3 DNA is TGTGCCAGCAGACTCAACCCGGGACAGGGTCCCTACGAGCAGTACTTC.

This clonotype was found many times. The chain joins TRBV6-6 to TRBJ2-3; 8 nucleotides align to TRBD2. Germline V CDR1 and CDR2: MNHNY, SVGAGI (reference sequence). V was clipped by 5 bases and J by 11 bases; unmatched bases: 9. This CDR3 has 13 amino acids. CDR3 bases: TGTGCCAGCAGTCCTGCTGACGGGACTAGGCAGTATTTT. This codes for CASSPADGTRQYF.

This clonotype has a count of ten or more. At one boundary the junction diverges from the germline segment, which might be a read error. The chain has TRBV2 and TRBJ2-1; no clear D gene. Germline V gene lookup returns CDR1 SNHLY and CDR2 FYNNEI. The CDR3 contains 13 residues. CDR3 residues: CASSEALTRPLIF. CDR3 DNA sequence: TGTGCCAGCAGTGAAGCGCTGACCCGTCCATTGATCTTC.